This T cell receptor (beta chain) was sequenced during a study of blood T cells in healthy people across ages. Broader study findings: Long-lived donors had more naive CD4+ cells and higher diversity than aged donors.

With respect to this clonotype: Antigen specificity is unknown.

Using a J-beta primer mix together with a sample-barcoded 5' primer, a second PCR was run for roughly 6 to 12 cycles. Per sample, CDR3-containing paired-end reads numbered at least 2.5 million. TCRdb processed the 5' RACE reads anew with MiXCR; each CDR3 protein has one entry. The sample holds roughly 2 million distinct CDR3 sequences, just under 50% seen once. The germline gives CDR1 DFQATT, CDR2 SNEGSKA (reference sequence). V was pared by 7 bases and J by 4 bases, with 15 bases between. The CDR3 extends over 13 amino acids. This receptor was taken from a woman aged 40-49 years in good health. The chain combines TRBV20-1 with TRBJ2-3, with a tentative D call TRBD1 (5 bases). Material for sequencing was blood. In DNA, the CDR3 is TGCAGTGTTCCTCCAGGGCGTTCAGATACGCAGTATTTT. It is translated as CSVPPGRSDTQYF.